This TCR beta chain came from a study of blood T cell repertoires in COVID-19. At the level of the study: The United States, Italy and Spain were the sources of the acute and convalescent COVID-19 samples. PBMCs, B-cell-depleted T cells, or T cells were the source of the cDNA or gDNA that made up the material.

Authors' analysis steps: Amplifying reference gene primers gave estimates of nucleated cell counts. Assay used: immunoSEQ multiplex PCR; TCRdb lists only in-frame clones, some missing. V and J calls plus clone size are reproduced from that table; the DNA served to infer D and trimming. The table has about 100,000 clones, roughly 84% seen once; the top ten hold about 2.7%. The CDR3 sequence is 14 residues long. J lost 2 bases, V lost 4 bases, and 4 bases had no gene match. The germline gives CDR1 SGHRS, CDR2 YFSETQ. This clonotype was obtained from a woman aged 80 or older with acute or convalescent COVID-19. Sequencing input: peripheral blood. J is TRBJ2-3 and V is TRBV5-1, with 7 bases identical to TRBD2. CDR3 nucleotide sequence: TGCGCCAGCAGCAGCGGGGTGGCCACAGATACGCAGTATTTT. Residues: CASSSGVATDTQYF.